The source of this T cell receptor (beta chain) is a study of T cell repertoires in ileal Crohn's disease (dated by TCRdb to the late 2010s). Study-level background: Median disease duration was about eight years, and about 40% of patients were identified as active smokers at the time of surgery. The study was conducted in parallel with a multicentre cohort built to find predictors of early endoscopic recurrence after ileocolonic resection. Roughly half of the patients were given postoperative therapy, with 15 to 20 on anti-TNF agents and under 13 on thiopurines. A prospective multicentre cohort supplied the 57 Crohn's disease patients whose TCR repertoires were analysed. The M6 samples were biopsies of the neoterminal ileum collected during postoperative colonoscopy. Every patient underwent surgery because of a complication, which was stricturing disease in about 60% and penetrating disease in roughly 39%. A Rutgeerts score above i0 was used to define endoscopic postoperative recurrence. A total of some 170 mucosal samples from some 50 patients were sequenced, with samples obtained at several locations on the surgical specimen and at postoperative endoscopy. The investigation overall reported the following: Sorted CD8 T cells carried more high-frequency clones than CD4 T cells, suggesting mucosal expansions were mainly CD8. Endoscopic recurrence was linked to a higher percentage of high-frequency clones at surgery, and recurrence occurred in every patient whose clonality exceeded 26.8% (18/57). Only a subgroup of patients, of unstated size, had mucosal CD4 and CD8 T cells sorted and sequenced. Compared with non-smokers, patients who were active smokers at surgery showed a significantly higher proportion of clonal expansions (25.9% vs 17.9%, p=0.02). The timing of postoperative endoscopy varied within the first year after surgery, and the median delay was 6.9 months.

Sequences MNHEY (CDR1) and SMNVEV (CDR2) are obtained from the germline V gene (reference sequence). From the cysteine through the phenylalanine, the CDR3 covers 14 amino acids. The entry retains the CDR3 DNA only, 42 bases that are in frame from base 1. The germline V end is reduced by 4 bases and the J end by 6 bases; junction bases left unmatched: 6. As to this clone: Its antigen specificity is not known. Per-base quality was not reported, and no clone a single base away is much larger than it.

Around 500 nanograms of biopsy DNA per sample were submitted for commercial TCRB immunosequencing. Adaptive Biotechnology amplified CDR3 regions from genomic DNA with a two-step multiplex PCR that controlled for amplification bias. Primers covering every V and J gene segment were used in the first PCR, while barcodes and Illumina adapters were added in the second PCR. CDR3 libraries were sequenced using an Illumina instrument. On the study's bioinformatics: Analysis combined the vendor-provided pipelines with custom analysis of raw data in R/Bioconductor under R version 3.3.0. Clonality, ranging from 0 to 1, was calculated as the inverse of the normalised Shannon entropy of all productive clones. High-frequency clones were defined as the share of the repertoire occupied by the top 100 clones, with only clones passing a 95% confidence test being retained. Repertoire diversity was measured with the Simpson index, and overlap between samples was measured with the Morisita-Horn index. TCRdb mirrors the immuneACCESS table, restricted to in-frame sequences. Some clones are absent from its copies; in checked studies, under half trace to an unresolved V gene, and the reason for the others is unknown. V, J and clone size are those of that table, while D and trimming were read from the DNA. The table for this sample lists about 11,000 clones; 79% of them were counted only once. The ten largest clones capture approximately 6.9% of the sample.

According to the study, the label for this sample's time point signals: neoterminal ileum biopsy at postoperative endoscopy, about 6 months after surgery. Adults with ileal or ileocolonic Crohn's disease for whom ileocolonic resection was indicated were considered eligible. Whole ileal mucosal biopsies were stored frozen at -80°C before DNA extraction. Genomic DNA was extracted from frozen whole biopsies using a TRizol-based method and was quantified with a NanoDrop 2000 spectrophotometer. The specimen sequenced was ileal tissue. This chain is built from TRBV27 and TRBJ1-2, with 9 bases matching TRBD1. This receptor was taken from an adult with Crohn's disease. CDR3 sequence: CASSSRDRANGYTF. The DNA sequence is as follows: TGTGCCAGCAGTTCCCGGGACAGGGCGAATGGCTACACCTTC.